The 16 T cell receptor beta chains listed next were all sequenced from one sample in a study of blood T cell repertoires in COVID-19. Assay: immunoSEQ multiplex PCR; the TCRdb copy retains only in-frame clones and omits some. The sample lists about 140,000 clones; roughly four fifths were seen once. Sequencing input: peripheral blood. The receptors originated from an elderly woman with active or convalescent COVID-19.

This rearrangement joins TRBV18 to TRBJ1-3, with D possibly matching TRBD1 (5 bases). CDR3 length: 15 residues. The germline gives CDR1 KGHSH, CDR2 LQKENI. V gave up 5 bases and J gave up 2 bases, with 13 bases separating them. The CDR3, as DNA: TGTGCCAGCTCATCTCAAGGGGCGCCTGGAAACACCATATATTTT. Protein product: CASSSQGAPGNTIYF. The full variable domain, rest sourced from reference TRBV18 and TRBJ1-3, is NAGVMQNPRHLVRRRGQEARLRCSPMKGHSHVYWYRQLPEEGLKFMVYLQKENIIDESGMPKERFSAEFPKEGPSILRIQQVVRGDSAAYFCASSSQGAPGNTIYFGEGSWLTVV.

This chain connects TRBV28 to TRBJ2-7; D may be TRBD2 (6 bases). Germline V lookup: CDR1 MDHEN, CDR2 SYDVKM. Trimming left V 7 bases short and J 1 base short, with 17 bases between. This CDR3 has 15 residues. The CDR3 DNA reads TGTGCCAGCACTCCCCCGGGACTGGGATCCTACGAGCAGTACTTC. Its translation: CASTPPGLGSYEQYF. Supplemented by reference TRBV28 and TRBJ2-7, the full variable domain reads DVKVTQSSRYLVKRTGEKVFLECVQDMDHENMFWYRQDPGLGLRLIYFSYDVKMKEKGDIPEGYSVSREKKERFSLILESASTNQTSMYLCASTPPGLGSYEQYFGPGTRLTVT.

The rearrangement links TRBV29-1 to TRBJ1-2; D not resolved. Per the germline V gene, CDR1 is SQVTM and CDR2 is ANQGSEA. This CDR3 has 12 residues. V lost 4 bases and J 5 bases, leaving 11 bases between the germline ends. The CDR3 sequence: CSVVIQQYGYTF. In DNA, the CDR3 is TGCAGCGTTGTAATACAGCAGTATGGCTACACCTTC.

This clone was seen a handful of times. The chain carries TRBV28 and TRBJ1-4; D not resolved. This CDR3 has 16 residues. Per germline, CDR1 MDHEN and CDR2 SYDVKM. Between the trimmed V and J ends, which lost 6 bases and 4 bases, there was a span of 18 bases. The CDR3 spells CASRGDGRSINEKLFF. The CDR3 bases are TGTGCCAGCAGGGGTGACGGGAGGTCAATTAATGAAAAACTGTTTTTT.

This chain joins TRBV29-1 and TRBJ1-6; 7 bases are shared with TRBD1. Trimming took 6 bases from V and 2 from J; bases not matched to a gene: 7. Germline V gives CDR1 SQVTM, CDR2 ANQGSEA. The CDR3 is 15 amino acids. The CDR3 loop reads CSVKEGATYNSPLHF. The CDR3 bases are TGCAGCGTCAAGGAGGGGGCTACCTATAATTCACCCCTCCACTTT.

CDR3 sequence: CASSATQGSNEKLFF. CDR3 in DNA: TGCGCCAGCAGCGCCACACAGGGGAGCAATGAAAAACTGTTTTTT. V is TRBV5-1 and J is TRBJ1-4; 7 bases are shared with TRBD1. Germline CDR1 is SGHRS and CDR2 is YFSETQ. CDR3 size: 15 residues. J lost 5 bases, V lost 4 bases, and 8 bases had no gene match.

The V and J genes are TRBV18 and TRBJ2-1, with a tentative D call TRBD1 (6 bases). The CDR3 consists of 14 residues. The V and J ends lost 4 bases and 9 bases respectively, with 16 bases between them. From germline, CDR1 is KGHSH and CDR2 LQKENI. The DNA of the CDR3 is TGTGCCAGCTCACGCAACCCAGGGGTTGGTGAGCAGTTCTTC. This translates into CASSRNPGVGEQFF.

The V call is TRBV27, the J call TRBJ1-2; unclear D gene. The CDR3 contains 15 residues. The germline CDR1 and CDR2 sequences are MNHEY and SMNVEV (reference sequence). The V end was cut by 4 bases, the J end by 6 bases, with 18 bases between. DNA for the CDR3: TGTGCCAGCAGTTGGACTGGGAAGTCAGGCGATGGCTACACCTTC. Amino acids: CASSWTGKSGDGYTF.

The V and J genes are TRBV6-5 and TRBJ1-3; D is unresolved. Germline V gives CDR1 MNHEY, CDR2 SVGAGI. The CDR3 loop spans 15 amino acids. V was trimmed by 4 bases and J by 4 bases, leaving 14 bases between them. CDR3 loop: CASSSSILRGNTIYF. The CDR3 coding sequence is TGTGCCAGCAGTTCCTCGATATTGAGGGGAAACACCATATATTTT.

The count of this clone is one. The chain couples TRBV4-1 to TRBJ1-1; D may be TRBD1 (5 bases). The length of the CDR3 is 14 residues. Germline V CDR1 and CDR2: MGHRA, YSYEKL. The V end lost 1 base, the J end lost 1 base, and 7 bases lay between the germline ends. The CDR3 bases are TGCGCCAGCAGCCAAGGGGGGGGGAACACTGAAGCTTTCTTT. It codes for CASSQGGGNTEAFF.

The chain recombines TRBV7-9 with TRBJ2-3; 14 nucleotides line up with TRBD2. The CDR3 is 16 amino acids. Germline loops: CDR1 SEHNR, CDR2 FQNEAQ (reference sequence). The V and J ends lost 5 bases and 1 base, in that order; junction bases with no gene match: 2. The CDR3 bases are TGTGCCAGCAGCGAGGGACTAGCGGGGGGCACAGATACGCAGTATTTT. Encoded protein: CASSEGLAGGTDTQYF.

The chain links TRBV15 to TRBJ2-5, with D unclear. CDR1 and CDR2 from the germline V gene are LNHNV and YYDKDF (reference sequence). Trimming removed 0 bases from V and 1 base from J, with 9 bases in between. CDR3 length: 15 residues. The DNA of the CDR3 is TGTGCCACCAGCAGAGATTATGGCCCCCAAGAGACCCAGTACTTC. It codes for CATSRDYGPQETQYF.

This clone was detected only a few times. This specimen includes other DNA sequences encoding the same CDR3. The CDR3 protein is CASSQAQGGYGYTF. CDR3 DNA: TGTGCCAGCAGCCAAGCGCAGGGAGGCTATGGCTACACCTTC. This chain uses TRBV3-1 (or the pseudogene TRBV3-2) with TRBJ1-2; TRBD1 is a possible D gene (5 bases). The CDR3 is made up of 14 amino acids. Between the trimmed V and J ends, which lost 1 base and 4 bases, there was a span of 10 bases. Germline V gene lookup returns CDR1 LGHDT and CDR2 YNNKEL (reference sequence).

The CDR3 sequence: CASSLAGGRGVNTEAFF. The DNA for the CDR3 is TGCGCCAGCAGCTTGGCCGGAGGCAGGGGAGTGAACACTGAAGCTTTCTTT. This rearrangement joins TRBV5-1 to TRBJ1-1, with D perhaps TRBD1 (6 bases). The CDR3 is 17 amino acids. Trimming shortened V by 0 bases and J by 0 bases, and 15 bases separated the two germline ends. Looked up from germline, CDR1 is SGHRS and CDR2 is YFSETQ.

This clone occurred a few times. CDR3 sequence (DNA): TGTGCCAGCAGTTACATCGATGGCTACACCTTC. This codes for CASSYIDGYTF. The chain combines TRBV6-5 with TRBJ1-2; D call uncertain. The germline V and J ends were trimmed by 2 bases and 6 bases, with 4 bases remaining between them. This CDR3 comprises 11 residues. Germline V gene data show CDR1 as MNHEY and CDR2 as SVGAGI.

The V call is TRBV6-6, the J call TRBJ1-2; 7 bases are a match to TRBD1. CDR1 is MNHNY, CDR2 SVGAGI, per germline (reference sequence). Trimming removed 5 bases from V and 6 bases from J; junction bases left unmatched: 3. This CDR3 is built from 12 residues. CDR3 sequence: CASSNTGDGYTF. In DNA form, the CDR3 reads TGTGCCAGCAGTAACACAGGGGATGGCTACACCTTC.